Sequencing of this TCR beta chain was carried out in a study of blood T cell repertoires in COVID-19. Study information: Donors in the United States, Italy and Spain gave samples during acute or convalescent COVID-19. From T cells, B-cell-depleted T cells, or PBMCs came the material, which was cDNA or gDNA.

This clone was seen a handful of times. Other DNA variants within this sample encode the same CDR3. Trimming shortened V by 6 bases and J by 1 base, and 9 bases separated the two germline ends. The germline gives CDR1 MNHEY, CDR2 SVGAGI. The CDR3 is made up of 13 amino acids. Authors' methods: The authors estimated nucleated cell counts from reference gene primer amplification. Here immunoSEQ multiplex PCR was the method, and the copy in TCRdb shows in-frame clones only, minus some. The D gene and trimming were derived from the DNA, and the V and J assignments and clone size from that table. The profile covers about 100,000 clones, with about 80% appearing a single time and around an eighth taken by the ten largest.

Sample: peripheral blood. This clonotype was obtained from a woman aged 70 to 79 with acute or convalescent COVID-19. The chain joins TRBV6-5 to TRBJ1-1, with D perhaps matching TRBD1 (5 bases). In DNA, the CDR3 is TGTGCCAGCAGAAAAACAGGGAACACTGAAGCTTTCTTT. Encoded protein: CASRKTGNTEAFF.